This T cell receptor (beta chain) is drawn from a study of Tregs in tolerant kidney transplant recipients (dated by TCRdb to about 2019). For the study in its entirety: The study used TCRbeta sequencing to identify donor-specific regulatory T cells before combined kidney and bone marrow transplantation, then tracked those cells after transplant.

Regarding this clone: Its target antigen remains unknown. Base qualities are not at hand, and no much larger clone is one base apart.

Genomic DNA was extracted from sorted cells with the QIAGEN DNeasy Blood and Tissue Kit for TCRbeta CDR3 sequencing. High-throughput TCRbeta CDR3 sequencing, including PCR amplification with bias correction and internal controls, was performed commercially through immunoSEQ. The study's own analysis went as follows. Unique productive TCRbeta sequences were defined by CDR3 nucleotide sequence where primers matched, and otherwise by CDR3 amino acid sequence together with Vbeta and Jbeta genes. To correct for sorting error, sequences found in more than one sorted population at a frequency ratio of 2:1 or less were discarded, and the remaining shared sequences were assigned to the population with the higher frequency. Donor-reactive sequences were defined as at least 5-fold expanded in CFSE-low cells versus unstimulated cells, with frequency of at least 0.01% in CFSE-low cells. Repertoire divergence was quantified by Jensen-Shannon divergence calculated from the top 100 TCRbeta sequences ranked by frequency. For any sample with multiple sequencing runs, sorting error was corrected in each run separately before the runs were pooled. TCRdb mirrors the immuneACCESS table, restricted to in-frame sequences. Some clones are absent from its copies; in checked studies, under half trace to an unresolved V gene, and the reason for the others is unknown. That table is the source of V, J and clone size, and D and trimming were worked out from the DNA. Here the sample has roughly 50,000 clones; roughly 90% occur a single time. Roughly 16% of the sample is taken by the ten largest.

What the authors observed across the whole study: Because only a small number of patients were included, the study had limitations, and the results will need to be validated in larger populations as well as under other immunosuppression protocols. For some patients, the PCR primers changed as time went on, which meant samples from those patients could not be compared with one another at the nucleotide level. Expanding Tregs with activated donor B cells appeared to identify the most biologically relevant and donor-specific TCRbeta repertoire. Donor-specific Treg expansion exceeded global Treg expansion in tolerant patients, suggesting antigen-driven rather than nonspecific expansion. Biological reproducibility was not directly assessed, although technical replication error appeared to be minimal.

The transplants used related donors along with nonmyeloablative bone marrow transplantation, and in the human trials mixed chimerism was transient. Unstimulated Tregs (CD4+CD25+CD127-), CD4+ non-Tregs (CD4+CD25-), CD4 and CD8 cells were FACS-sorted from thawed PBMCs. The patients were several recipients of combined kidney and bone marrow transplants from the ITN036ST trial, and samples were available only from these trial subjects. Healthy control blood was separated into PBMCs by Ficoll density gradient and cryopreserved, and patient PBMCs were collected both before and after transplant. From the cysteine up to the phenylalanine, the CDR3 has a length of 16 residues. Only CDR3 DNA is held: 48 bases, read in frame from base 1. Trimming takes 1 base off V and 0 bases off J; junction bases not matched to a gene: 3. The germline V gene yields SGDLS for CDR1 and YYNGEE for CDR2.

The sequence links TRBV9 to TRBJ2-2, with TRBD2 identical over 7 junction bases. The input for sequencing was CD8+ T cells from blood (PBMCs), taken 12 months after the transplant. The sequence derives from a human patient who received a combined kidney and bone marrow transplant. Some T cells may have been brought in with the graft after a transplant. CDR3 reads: CASSVSLAANTGELFF. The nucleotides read TGTGCCAGCAGCGTATCTCTAGCGGCGAACACCGGGGAGCTGTTTTTT.